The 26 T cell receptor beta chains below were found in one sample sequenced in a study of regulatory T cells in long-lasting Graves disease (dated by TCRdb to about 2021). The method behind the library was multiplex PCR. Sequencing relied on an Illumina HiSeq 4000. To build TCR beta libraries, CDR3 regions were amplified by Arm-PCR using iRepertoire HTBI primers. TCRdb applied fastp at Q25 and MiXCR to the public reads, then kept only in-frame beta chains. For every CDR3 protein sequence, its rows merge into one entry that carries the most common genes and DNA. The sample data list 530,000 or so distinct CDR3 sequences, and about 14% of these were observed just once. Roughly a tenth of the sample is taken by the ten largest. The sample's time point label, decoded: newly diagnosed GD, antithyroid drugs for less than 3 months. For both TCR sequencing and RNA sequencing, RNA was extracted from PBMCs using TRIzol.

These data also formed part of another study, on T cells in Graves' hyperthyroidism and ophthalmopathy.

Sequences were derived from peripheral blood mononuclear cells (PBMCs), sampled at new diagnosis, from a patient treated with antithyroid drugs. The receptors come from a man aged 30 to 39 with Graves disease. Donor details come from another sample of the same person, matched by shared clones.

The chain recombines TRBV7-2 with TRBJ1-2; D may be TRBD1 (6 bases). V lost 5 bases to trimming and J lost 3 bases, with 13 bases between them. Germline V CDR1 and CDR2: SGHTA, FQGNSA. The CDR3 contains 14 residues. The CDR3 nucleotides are TGTGCCAGCAGCCCGCACCAGGGGCACTATGGCTACACCTTC. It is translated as CASSPHQGHYGYTF.

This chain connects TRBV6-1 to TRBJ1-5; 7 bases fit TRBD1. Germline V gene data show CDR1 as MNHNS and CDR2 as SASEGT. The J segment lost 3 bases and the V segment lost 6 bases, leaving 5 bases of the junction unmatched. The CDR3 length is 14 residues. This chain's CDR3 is CASRRGQFNQPQHF. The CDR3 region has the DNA TGTGCCAGCAGGCGGGGACAGTTCAATCAGCCCCAGCATTTT.

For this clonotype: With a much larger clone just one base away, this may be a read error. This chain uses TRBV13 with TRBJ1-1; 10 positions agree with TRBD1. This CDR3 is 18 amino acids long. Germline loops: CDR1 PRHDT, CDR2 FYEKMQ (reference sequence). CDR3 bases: TGTGCCAGCAGTCAAGGAGGGACAGGGGACCACATGAACACTGAAGCTTCCTTT. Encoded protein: CASSQGGTGDHMNTEASF.

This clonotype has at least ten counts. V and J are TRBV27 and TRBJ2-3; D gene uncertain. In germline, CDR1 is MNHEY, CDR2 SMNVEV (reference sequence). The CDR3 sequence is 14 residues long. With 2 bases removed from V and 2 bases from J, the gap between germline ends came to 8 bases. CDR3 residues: CASSLGQPTDTQYF. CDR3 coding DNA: TGTGCCAGCAGTTTAGGGCAGCCCACAGATACGCAGTATTTT.

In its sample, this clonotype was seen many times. The CDR3 sequence: CASNTRRGTGTESYEQYF. The CDR3 nucleotides read TGTGCCAGCAATACCCGCCGGGGGACAGGCACGGAATCCTACGAGCAGTACTTC. The chain uses TRBV2 and TRBJ2-7, with 8 positions matching TRBD1. The CDR3 runs to 18 residues. CDR1 is SNHLY and CDR2 is FYNNEI in the germline V gene. V lost 7 bases and J lost 1; bases outside the gene matches: 18.

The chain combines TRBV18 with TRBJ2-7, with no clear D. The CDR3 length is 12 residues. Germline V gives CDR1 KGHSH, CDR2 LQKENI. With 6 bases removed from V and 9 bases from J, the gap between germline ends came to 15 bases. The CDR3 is CASSLLMRRQYF. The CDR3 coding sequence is TGTGCCAGCTCCCTCCTCATGAGGCGGCAGTACTTC.

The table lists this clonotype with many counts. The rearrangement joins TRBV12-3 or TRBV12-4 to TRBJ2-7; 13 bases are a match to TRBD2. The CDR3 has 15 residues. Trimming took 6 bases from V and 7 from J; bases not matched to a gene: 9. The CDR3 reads CASRSGTSGMGEQYF. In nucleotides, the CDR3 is TGTGCCAGCAGATCCGGGACTAGCGGGATGGGGGAGCAGTACTTC.

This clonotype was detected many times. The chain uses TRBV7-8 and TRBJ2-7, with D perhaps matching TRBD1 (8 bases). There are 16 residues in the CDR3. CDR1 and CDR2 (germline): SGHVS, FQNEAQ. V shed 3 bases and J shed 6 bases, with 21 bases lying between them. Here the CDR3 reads CASSLPGQGGGGEQYF. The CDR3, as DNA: TGTGCCAGCAGCTTGCCCGGACAGGGAGGGGGAGGCGAGCAGTACTTC.

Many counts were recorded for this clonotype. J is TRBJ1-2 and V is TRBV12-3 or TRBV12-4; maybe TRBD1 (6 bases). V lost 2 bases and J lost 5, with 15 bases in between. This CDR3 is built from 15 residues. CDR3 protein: CASSLRGQRTYGYTF. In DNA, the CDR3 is TGTGCCAGCAGTTTAAGAGGACAGAGAACGTATGGCTACACCTTC.

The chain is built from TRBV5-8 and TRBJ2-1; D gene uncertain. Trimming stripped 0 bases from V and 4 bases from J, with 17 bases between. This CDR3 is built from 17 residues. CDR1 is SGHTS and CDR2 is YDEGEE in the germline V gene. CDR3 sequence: CASSLEYKFGSYNEQFF. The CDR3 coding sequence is TGTGCCAGCAGCTTGGAATACAAATTTGGGTCTTACAATGAGCAGTTCTTC.

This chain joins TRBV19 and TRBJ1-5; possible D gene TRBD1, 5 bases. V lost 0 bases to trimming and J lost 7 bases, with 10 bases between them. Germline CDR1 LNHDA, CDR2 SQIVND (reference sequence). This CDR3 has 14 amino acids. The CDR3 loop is CASSIDMGLQPQHF. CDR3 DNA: TGTGCCAGTAGTATAGATATGGGGCTCCAGCCCCAGCATTTT.

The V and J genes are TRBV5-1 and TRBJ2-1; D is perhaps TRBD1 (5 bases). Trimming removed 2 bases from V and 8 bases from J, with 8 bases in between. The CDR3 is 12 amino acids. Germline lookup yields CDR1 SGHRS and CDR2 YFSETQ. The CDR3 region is CASSLGAYEQFF. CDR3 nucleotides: TGCGCCAGCAGCTTAGGGGCATATGAGCAGTTCTTC.

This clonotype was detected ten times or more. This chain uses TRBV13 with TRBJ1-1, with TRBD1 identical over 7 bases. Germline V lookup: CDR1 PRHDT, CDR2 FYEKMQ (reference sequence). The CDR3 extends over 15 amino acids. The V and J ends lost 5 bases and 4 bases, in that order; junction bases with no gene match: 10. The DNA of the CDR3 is TGTGCCAGCAGCGCCCAACAGGGGAGGGCCACTGAAGCTTTCTTT. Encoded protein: CASSAQQGRATEAFF.

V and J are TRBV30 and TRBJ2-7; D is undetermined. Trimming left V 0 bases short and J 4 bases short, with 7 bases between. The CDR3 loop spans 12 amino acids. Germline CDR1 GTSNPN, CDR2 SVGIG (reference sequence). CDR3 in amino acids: CAWSVAPYEQYF. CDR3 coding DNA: TGTGCCTGGAGTGTTGCACCTTACGAGCAGTACTTC.

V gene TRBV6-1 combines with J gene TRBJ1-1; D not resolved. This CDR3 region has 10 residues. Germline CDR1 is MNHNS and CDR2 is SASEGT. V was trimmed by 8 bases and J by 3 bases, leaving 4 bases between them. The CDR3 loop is CASYDTEAFF. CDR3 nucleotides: TGTGCCAGCTACGACACTGAAGCTTTCTTT.

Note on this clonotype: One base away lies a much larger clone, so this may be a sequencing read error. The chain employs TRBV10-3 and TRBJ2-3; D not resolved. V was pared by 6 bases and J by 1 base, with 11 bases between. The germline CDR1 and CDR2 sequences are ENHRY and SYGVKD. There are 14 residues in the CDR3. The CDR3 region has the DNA TGTGCCATCAGCCAACCCCCTGGCACAGATACGCAGTATTTT. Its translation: CAISQPPGTDTQYF.

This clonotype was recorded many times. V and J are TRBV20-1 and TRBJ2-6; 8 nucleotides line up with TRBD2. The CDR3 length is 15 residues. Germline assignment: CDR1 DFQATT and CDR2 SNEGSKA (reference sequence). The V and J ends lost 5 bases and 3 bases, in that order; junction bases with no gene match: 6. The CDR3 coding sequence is TGCAGTGCTCCCGGGGGGGCGGATGGGGCCAACGTCCTGACTTTC. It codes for CSAPGGADGANVLTF.

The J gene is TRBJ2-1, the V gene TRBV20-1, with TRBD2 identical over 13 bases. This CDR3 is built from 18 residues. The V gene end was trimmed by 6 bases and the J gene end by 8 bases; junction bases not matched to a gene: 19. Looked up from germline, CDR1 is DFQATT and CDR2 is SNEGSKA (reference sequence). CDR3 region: CSAQTPGLAGSGWDEQFF. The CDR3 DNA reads TGCAGTGCCCAGACGCCGGGACTAGCGGGATCAGGTTGGGATGAGCAGTTCTTC.

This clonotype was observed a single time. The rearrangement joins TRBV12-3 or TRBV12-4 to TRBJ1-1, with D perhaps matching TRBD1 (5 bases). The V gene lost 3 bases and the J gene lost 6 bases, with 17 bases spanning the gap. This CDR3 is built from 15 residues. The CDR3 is CASSFIAGGIPEAFF. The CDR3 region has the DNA TGTGCCAGCAGTTTTATCGCGGGGGGAATCCCTGAAGCTTTCTTT.

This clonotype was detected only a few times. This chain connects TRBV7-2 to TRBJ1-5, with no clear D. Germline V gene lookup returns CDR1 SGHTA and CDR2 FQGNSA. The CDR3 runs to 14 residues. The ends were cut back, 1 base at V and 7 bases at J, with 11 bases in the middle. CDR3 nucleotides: TGTGCCAGCAGCTTAGTAACCCTGGGGCAGCCCCAGCATTTT. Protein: CASSLVTLGQPQHF.

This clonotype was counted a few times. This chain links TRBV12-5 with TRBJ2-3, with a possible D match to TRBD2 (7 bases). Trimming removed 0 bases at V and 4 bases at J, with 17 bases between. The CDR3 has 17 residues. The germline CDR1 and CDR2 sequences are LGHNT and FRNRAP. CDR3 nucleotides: TGTGCTAGTGGTTTGGTACTGGGGGGGCCCCCGGCAGATACGCAGTATTTT. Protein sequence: CASGLVLGGPPADTQYF.

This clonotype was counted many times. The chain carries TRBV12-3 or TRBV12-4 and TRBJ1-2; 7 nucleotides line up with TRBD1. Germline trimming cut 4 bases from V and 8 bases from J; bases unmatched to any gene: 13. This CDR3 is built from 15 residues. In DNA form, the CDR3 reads TGTGCCAGCAGTTCCCGACAGGGTTCTTTGGCCGGCTACACCTTC. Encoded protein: CASSSRQGSLAGYTF.

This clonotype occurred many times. The CDR3 DNA is TGCGCCAGCAGCCTGGGATCGGGTAACAATTCACCCCTCCACTTT. It translates to CASSLGSGNNSPLHF. V gene TRBV5-1 combines with J gene TRBJ1-6; D not resolved. The germline V gene has CDR1 SGHRS and CDR2 YFSETQ. Trimming pared 4 bases from V and 7 bases from J, leaving 15 bases between. The CDR3 runs 15 residues.

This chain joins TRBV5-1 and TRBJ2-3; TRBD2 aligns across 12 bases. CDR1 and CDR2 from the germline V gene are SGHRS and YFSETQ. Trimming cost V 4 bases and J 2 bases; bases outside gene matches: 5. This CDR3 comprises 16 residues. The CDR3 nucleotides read TGCGCCAGCAGCCCCGGGACTAGCGGGTTCACAGATACGCAGTATTTT. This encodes CASSPGTSGFTDTQYF.

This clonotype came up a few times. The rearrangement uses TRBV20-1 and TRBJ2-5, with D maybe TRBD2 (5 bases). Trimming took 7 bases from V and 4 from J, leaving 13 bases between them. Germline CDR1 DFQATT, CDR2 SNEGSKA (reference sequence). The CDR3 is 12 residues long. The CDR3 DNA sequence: TGCAGTGTATACCCCGGAGGAGAGACCCAGTACTTC. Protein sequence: CSVYPGGETQYF.

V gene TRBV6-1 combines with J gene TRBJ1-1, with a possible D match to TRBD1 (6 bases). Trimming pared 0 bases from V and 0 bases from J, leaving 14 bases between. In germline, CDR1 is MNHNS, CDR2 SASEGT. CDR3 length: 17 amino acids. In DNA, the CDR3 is TGTGCCAGCAGTGAAGCAGGGGGGATCGGGATGAACACTGAAGCTTTCTTT. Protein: CASSEAGGIGMNTEAFF.